This record concerns one TCR beta chain sequence. A much larger clonotype is one base distant, so this may be a read error. Sampling of bone marrow took place during active disease in every patient. Germline-derived CDR1 and CDR2 are SNHLY and FYNNEI. CDR3 length equals 14 residues. With 6 bases removed from V and 5 bases from J, the gap between germline ends came to 17 bases. This sample is part of a study of read filtering for tumor transcriptome and immune sequencing. At the level of the study: RNA-seq yielded only about 85 to 1273 TCR reads, IR-seq about 3.5 to 11 million.

From roughly 400 ng of RNA, a library with molecular barcoded alpha/delta and beta/gamma adaptors was made. TCRdb re-analysed the reads in MiXCR, keeping a single row per CDR3 protein. Among some 120,000 distinct CDR3 sequences listed, 10% to 15% were seen once. This chain joins TRBV2 and TRBJ2-7; tentatively, D is TRBD1 (6 bases). The TCR was taken from a donor older than 35 with multiple myeloma. Sequencing input: a population of CD138-negative cells sorted from bone marrow. The CDR3: CASRDRTSGHEQYF. The CDR3 DNA reads TGTGCCAGCAGAGACAGGACTTCTGGGCACGAGCAGTACTTC.